The rows below give T cell receptor beta chains drawn from one sample of a study of blood T cell repertoires in COVID-19. Here immunoSEQ multiplex PCR was the method, and the copy in TCRdb shows in-frame clones only, minus some. Of around 63,000 clones listed, 88% are singletons. The sample comprised peripheral blood. The source is a woman of 80 years or more with active COVID-19. CDR3s include the opening cysteine and the closing phenylalanine or tryptophan. The D gene is left open where the match is weak. Clone size is shown for a subset of rows, as once, few, many or a class of expanded clone.

clone_size j_call d_call v_call cdr3_aa cdr3_nt
NA TRBJ1-2 TRBD1 TRBV5-1 CASHGGQGTDGYTF TGCGCCAGCCATGGGGGACAGGGGACTGATGGCTACACCTTC
NA TRBJ1-3 NA TRBV9 CASSSDSISGNTIYF TGTGCCAGCAGCTCGGACAGCATTTCTGGAAACACCATATATTTT
NA TRBJ1-2 NA TRBV28 CASSSGPLMSGYTF TGTGCCAGCAGTTCAGGGCCTCTCATGTCTGGCTACACCTTC
NA TRBJ2-5 TRBD1 TRBV2 CASSGDRGPWETQYF TGTGCCAGCAGTGGGGACAGGGGGCCATGGGAGACCCAGTACTTC
NA TRBJ2-3 TRBD2 TRBV7-8 CASSEGLAGVHTDTQYF TGTGCCAGCAGCGAGGGACTAGCGGGGGTGCACACAGATACGCAGTATTTT
few TRBJ2-1 TRBD2 TRBV5-4 CASSRLLAGGSYNEQFF TGTGCCAGCAGCCGCCTTTTAGCGGGGGGTTCCTACAATGAGCAGTTCTTC
NA TRBJ2-7 TRBD2 TRBV19 CASSRTSGASYEQYF TGTGCCAGTAGCAGGACTAGCGGGGCCTCCTACGAGCAGTACTTC
NA TRBJ1-1 NA TRBV19 CASSINRVTEAFF TGTGCCAGTAGTATAAACAGGGTCACTGAAGCTTTCTTT
NA TRBJ1-4 NA TRBV6-5 CASHTHRNEKLFF TGTGCCAGTCATACTCACAGGAATGAAAAACTGTTTTTT
NA TRBJ1-1 NA TRBV4-1 CASREEPGNTEAFF TGCGCCAGCAGGGAGGAGCCAGGGAACACTGAAGCTTTCTTT
few TRBJ2-5 TRBD1 TRBV7-6 CASSLRGGEETQYF TGTGCCAGCAGCTTAAGAGGGGGCGAGGAGACCCAGTACTTC
NA TRBJ2-7 TRBD2 TRBV4-2 CASSQASVTSPFSSYEQYF TGTGCCAGCAGCCAAGCTTCCGTGACTAGCCCCTTTTCCTCCTACGAGCAGTACTTC
NA TRBJ2-7 TRBD1 TRBV7-8 CASSLGRQGYTYEQYF TGTGCCAGCAGCTTAGGGCGACAGGGATATACCTACGAGCAGTACTTC
NA TRBJ2-2 NA TRBV7-9 CASRPRGQSNTGELFF TGTGCCAGCAGACCAAGAGGGCAGTCGAACACCGGGGAGCTGTTTTTT
once TRBJ2-7 TRBD2 TRBV27 CASSLSHGASGQYEQYF TGTGCCAGCAGTTTATCCCACGGAGCTAGCGGCCAATACGAGCAGTACTTC
NA TRBJ1-2 TRBD1 TRBV7-2 CASSFERGLGYTF TGTGCCAGCAGCTTTGAAAGGGGGCTAGGCTACACCTTC
NA TRBJ2-2 TRBD2 TRBV10-3 CATTGTSNTGELFF TGTGCCACAACCGGGACTAGTAACACCGGGGAGCTGTTTTTT
NA TRBJ2-2 TRBD2 TRBV9 CASSVERAGNGELFF TGTGCCAGCAGCGTAGAACGAGCGGGGAACGGGGAGCTGTTTTTT
NA TRBJ1-2 NA TRBV2 CASSEDVRGYTF TGTGCCAGCAGTGAAGATGTCCGGGGCTACACCTTC
NA TRBJ1-2 TRBD1 TRBV5-4 CASSHLGQGIERGYTF TGTGCCAGCAGCCACCTCGGACAGGGTATAGAGCGTGGCTACACCTTC